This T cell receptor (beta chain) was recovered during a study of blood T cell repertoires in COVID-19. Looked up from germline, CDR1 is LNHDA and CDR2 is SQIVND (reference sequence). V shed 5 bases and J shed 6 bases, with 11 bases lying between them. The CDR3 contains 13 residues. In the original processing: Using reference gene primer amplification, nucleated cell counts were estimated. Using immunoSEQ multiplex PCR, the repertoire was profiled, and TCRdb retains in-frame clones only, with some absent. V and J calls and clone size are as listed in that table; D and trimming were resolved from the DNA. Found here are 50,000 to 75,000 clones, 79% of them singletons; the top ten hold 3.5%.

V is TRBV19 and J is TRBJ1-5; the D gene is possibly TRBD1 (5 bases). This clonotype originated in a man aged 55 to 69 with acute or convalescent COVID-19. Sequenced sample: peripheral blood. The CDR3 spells CASSPREAQPQHF. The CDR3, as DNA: TGTGCCAGTAGTCCCAGGGAAGCTCAGCCCCAGCATTTT.